This entry is about one T cell receptor (beta chain). Its matching antigen is unknown. Germline-derived CDR1 and CDR2 are SNHLY and FYNNEI. CDR3 size: 13 residues. V dropped 11 bases and J dropped 5; count of bases not matched to a gene: 10. The source of the sample is a study of cytomegalovirus exposure and HLA in healthy donors. The study, taken as a whole, reports: It has been reported that TCR beta sequences accurately predicted the HLA-A and HLA-B alleles of most subjects.

The PCR was carried out with 60 Vbeta primers and 13 Jbeta primers. Produced via immunoSEQ multiplex PCR; TCRdb's table is partial and in-frame only. The repertoire consists of 140,000 to 150,000 clones, with 70% to 80% occurring once and the leading ten covering about 2.2%. The sequencing sample was made of PBMCs. The rearrangement joins TRBV2 to TRBJ2-7; TRBD1 matches at 9 bases. The TCR comes from a woman aged 18 to 35 in good health and CMV-seropositive. CDR3 DNA sequence: TGTGCCGCGCGAGGGACAGGGCCCAACGAGCAGTACTTC. It codes for CAARGTGPNEQYF.